This TCR beta chain was sequenced in a study of cytomegalovirus exposure and HLA in healthy donors. Findings and limits, study-wide: Accurate HLA-A and HLA-B prediction from TCR beta sequences was reported for most subjects. The records held CMV serostatus as the only immune exposure information.

Researchers ran the PCR with 60 Vbeta and 13 Jbeta primers. The table came from immunoSEQ multiplex PCR; TCRdb's copy has only in-frame clones and leaves some out. Found here are approximately 82,000 clones, over 70% of them singletons; the top ten hold around 1.5%. For this clone: Its target is not known.

The V segment lost 11 bases and the J segment 3 bases; nucleotides outside the gene matches: 6. Germline V lookup: CDR1 MDHEN, CDR2 SYDVKM. The CDR3 loop spans 12 amino acids. This TCR was sampled from a man aged 40-50 years in good health and CMV-seronegative. Material for sequencing was PBMCs. The V and J genes are TRBV28 and TRBJ1-1; 7 bases are shared with TRBD1. The CDR3, as DNA: TGTGCCGCTCAGGGGGGTGACACTGAAGCTTTCTTT. Amino acid sequence: CAAQGGDTEAFF.